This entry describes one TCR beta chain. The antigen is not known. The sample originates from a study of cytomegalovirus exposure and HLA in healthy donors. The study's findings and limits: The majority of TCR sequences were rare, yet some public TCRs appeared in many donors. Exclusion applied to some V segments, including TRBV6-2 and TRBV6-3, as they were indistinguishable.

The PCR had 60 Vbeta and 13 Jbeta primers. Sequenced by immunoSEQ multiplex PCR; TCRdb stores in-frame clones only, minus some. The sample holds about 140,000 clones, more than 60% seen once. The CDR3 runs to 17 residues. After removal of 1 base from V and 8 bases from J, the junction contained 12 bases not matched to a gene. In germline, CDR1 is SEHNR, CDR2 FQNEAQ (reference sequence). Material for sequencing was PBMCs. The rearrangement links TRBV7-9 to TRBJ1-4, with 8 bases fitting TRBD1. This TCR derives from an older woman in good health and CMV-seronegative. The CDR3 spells CASSLGAHRGEREKLFF. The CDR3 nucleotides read TGTGCCAGCAGCTTAGGAGCCCACAGGGGGGAACGGGAAAAACTGTTTTTT.